The present TCR beta chain was sequenced within a study of metastatic and nonmetastatic thyroid tumors. Turning to the study itself: From malignant and benign thyroid patients, repertoires in blood and in tumor or nodule tissue were compared.

Turning to this clone: Its antigen is as yet unknown.

Study-level results: Significantly greater TCR beta diversity was reportedly found in malignant thyroid tumors than in benign nodules (in blood and tumor).

This CDR3 region has 16 residues. Germline CDR1 SNHLY, CDR2 FYNNEI. V was pared by 4 bases and J by 3 bases, with 19 bases between. As handled by the study authors: The study's classifier, a distant-metastasis tool for papillary thyroid cancer, was built using CDR3 differences across clinicopathological groups. TCRdb re-called the PCR reads with MiXCR. TCRdb, not the original authors, processed these V and J calls. Among 50,000 or so clones listed, roughly a quarter were seen once. Until they underwent thyroid surgery, no patient had received any treatment. The chain couples TRBV2 to TRBJ2-7; D may be TRBD2 (5 bases). This sequence originates from a male donor with papillary thyroid cancer or a benign thyroid nodule (not recorded which). Some clones in this sample may be carry-over from other donors' samples. The sample consisted of blood. CDR3 sequence reads: CASSGQTGKPIYEQYF. In DNA, the CDR3 is TGTGCCAGCAGTGGTCAAACGGGGAAACCCATCTACGAGCAGTACTTC. Filled out from reference TRBV2 and TRBJ2-7, the complete variable domain reads EPEVTQTPSHQVTQMGQEVILRCVPISNHLYFYWYRQILGQKVEFLVSFYNNEISEKSEIFDDQFSVERPDGSNFTLKIRSTKLEDSAMYFCASSGQTGKPIYEQYFGPGTRLTVT.